The 10 T cell receptor beta chains in this list originate from one sample, sequenced in a study of cytomegalovirus exposure and HLA in healthy donors. The study ran its PCR with 60 Vbeta and 13 Jbeta primers. Repertoires were generated with immunoSEQ multiplex PCR, while TCRdb's copy carries only in-frame clones and drops some. The table records 95,000 or so clones, roughly 71% of them present only once. Sample: PBMCs. Source of these receptors: a woman between 40 and 55 years old in good health and CMV-seronegative.

The chain employs TRBV6-1 and TRBJ2-3; 7 nucleotides align to TRBD2. Germline V gene data show CDR1 as MNHNS and CDR2 as SASEGT. The CDR3 is 16 residues long. With V trimmed by 4 bases and J by 6 bases, 13 bases remained unmatched. CDR3 in amino acids: CASSAQTGGSRDTQYF. The CDR3 coding sequence is TGTGCCAGCAGTGCTCAGACGGGAGGTAGTAGGGATACGCAGTATTTT.

J is TRBJ1-2 and V is TRBV29-1; D might be TRBD1 (6 bases). Germline V gene sequence: CDR1 SQVTM, CDR2 ANQGSEA. The CDR3 consists of 12 residues. V dropped 4 bases and J dropped 3 bases, with 9 bases sitting between them. CDR3 region: CSVVTGDYGYTF. CDR3 DNA: TGCAGCGTTGTGACAGGCGACTATGGCTACACCTTC.

The chain couples TRBV19 to TRBJ2-2; 7 bases line up with TRBD2. Trimming cost V 5 bases and J 4 bases; bases outside gene matches: 4. The germline V gene has CDR1 LNHDA and CDR2 SQIVND (reference sequence). The CDR3 totals 14 residues. CDR3 residues: CASSAGLTTGELFF. Written as DNA, the CDR3 is TGTGCCAGTAGTGCGGGACTAACCACCGGGGAGCTGTTTTTT.

J is TRBJ1-5 and V is TRBV7-8, with D tentatively TRBD1 (6 bases). CDR1 SGHVS and CDR2 FQNEAQ come from the germline V gene. The CDR3 runs 17 residues. Trimming removed 6 bases from V and 3 bases from J, with 21 bases in between. The CDR3 is CASSRQETGENNQPQHF. In DNA, the CDR3 is TGTGCCAGCAGTAGACAGGAAACCGGAGAAAACAATCAGCCCCAGCATTTT.

The V gene is TRBV27, the J gene TRBJ1-5; 8 bases map to TRBD1. With 4 bases clipped from V and 4 bases from J, the junction kept 6 bases outside the gene matches. Germline V gene data show CDR1 as MNHEY and CDR2 as SMNVEV (reference sequence). The CDR3 loop spans 15 amino acids. As DNA, the CDR3 is TGTGCCAGCAGTTCTCCAGGACAGGGTAATCAGCCCCAGCATTTT. Its protein product is CASSSPGQGNQPQHF.

V gene TRBV7-9 combines with J gene TRBJ1-1; D is possibly TRBD1 (5 bases). Trimming took off 6 bases at V and 5 bases at J, with 13 bases between the two ends. The CDR3 has 13 amino acids. Germline-derived CDR1 and CDR2 are SEHNR and FQNEAQ (reference sequence). CDR3 sequence: CASSPEGVTEAFF. CDR3 in DNA: TGTGCCAGCAGTCCGGAAGGGGTGACTGAAGCTTTCTTT.

The genes are TRBV11-1 and TRBJ1-3, with 7 nucleotides matching TRBD1. The germline gives CDR1 SGHAT, CDR2 FQDESV (reference sequence). The CDR3 totals 17 residues. Losses at the gene ends were 6 bases for V and 1 base for J; bases not matched to a gene: 12. CDR3 sequence reads: CASRSRQGSISGNTIYF. In DNA, the CDR3 is TGTGCCAGCAGATCGCGACAGGGTTCGATTTCTGGAAACACCATATATTTT.

The chain carries TRBV19 and TRBJ1-2; the match to TRBD1 covers 8 bases. V was pared by 5 bases and J by 6 bases, with 11 bases of the junction left unmatched. From germline, CDR1 is LNHDA and CDR2 SQIVND (reference sequence). This CDR3 contains 15 residues. In nucleotides, the CDR3 is TGTGCCAGTAGTTTTCCGGGACAGGACCTCGATGGCTACACCTTC. This sequence encodes CASSFPGQDLDGYTF.

The chain employs TRBV4-1 and TRBJ2-3; 8 positions agree with TRBD1. Germline CDR1 MGHRA, CDR2 YSYEKL. The CDR3 spans 16 residues. With V trimmed by 1 base and J by 3 bases, 6 bases remained unmatched. CDR3 nucleotide sequence: TGCGCCAGCAGCCAAGGTCCAGGGGGCGCGACAGATACGCAGTATTTT. This sequence encodes CASSQGPGGATDTQYF.

Notes on this clone: The junction does not match germline at one end; this may be a read error. Here the CDR3 DNA reads TGTGCCAGCGCTCCTCCGGGACTCTCCACCCCGGTCTTC. Amino acid sequence: CASAPPGLSTPVF. The chain is built from TRBV28 and TRBJ2-1; perhaps TRBD2 as D (6 bases). Germline CDR1 is MDHEN and CDR2 is SYDVKM. CDR3 length: 13 amino acids.